This T cell receptor (beta chain) comes out of a study of T cell responses to AZD1222 COVID-19 vaccine. General study results and limits: Rises in breadth and depth of Spike-specific TCRs came after two AZD1222 doses. Possibly, clonal diversity was underestimated; donors were largely white British and included more females. The CD4 TCRs associated with vaccination extended across spike and predominated at 160-218 and 743-854.

Profiled with immunoSEQ multiplex PCR; TCRdb holds only in-frame clones, not every one. The sample includes some 130,000 clones, about nine tenths seen only once; the top ten take more than 0.95%. The germline V gene has CDR1 MNHEY and CDR2 SMNVEV (reference sequence). V was trimmed by 6 bases and J by 0 bases, leaving 6 bases between them. The CDR3 covers 13 residues. This clone was counted once. The antigen is not known. This sequence originates from an adult who received the AZD1222 COVID-19 vaccine. The J gene is TRBJ1-5, the V gene TRBV27; the D is unclear. The source material was peripheral blood, sampled 28 days after the second AZD1222 dose. CDR3 bases: TGTGCCAGCAGACTACATAGCAATCAGCCCCAGCATTTT. This codes for CASRLHSNQPQHF.